This TCR beta chain was retrieved from a study of control samples from healthy donors and cancer patients (dated by TCRdb to about 2020). A remark on this clone: This receptor's antigen is unknown. Nothing much larger sits one base from this clone, and base qualities are not available.

The method behind the library was the immunoSEQ multiplex PCR assay. Entries here come from immuneACCESS through TCRdb and include only in-frame sequences with V and J called. Some clones fail to appear in such tables; in the studies checked, an unresolved V gene covers under half of the shortfall, and the cause of the remainder is unknown. The sample data list 65,000 to 95,000 clones, and about 89% of these were observed just once. The top ten clones comprise over 15% of the sample. The germline ends are 17 bases apart after V is trimmed by 10 bases and J by 5 bases. Reading the germline V gene gives CDR1 MNHEY and CDR2 SVGAGI. The cysteine opens and the phenylalanine closes a CDR3 of 14 amino acids. Only the CDR3 region is kept as DNA, spanning 42 bases read in frame from base 1.

This receptor was taken from a man in his fifties in good health. The sequencing sample was made of blood. The chain is assembled from TRBV6-5 and TRBJ2-2; TRBD2 could be the D gene, as 6 bases match. The CDR3 is CANLEGRRTGELFF. The DNA sequence follows: TGTGCCAACCTGGAGGGCCGTCGTACCGGGGAGCTGTTTTTT.